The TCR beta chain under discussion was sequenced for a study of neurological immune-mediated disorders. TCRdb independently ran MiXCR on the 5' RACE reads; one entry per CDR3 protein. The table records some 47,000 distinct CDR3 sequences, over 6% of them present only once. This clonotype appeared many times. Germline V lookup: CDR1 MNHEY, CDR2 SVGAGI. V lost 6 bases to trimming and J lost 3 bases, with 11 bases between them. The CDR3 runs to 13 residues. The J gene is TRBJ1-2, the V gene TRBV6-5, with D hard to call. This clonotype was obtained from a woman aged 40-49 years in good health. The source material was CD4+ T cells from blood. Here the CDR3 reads CASSLTSDYGYTF. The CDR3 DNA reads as TGTGCCAGCAGCCTAACATCGGACTATGGCTACACCTTC.